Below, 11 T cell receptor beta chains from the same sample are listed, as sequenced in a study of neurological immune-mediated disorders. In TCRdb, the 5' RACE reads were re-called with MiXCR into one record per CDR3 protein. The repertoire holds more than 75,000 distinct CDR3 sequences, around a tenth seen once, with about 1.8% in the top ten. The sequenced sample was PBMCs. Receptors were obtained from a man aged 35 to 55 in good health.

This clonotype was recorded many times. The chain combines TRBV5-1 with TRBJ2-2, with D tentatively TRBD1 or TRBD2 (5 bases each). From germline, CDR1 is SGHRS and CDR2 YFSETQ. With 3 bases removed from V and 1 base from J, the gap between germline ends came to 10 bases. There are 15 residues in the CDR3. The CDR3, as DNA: TGCGCCAGCAGCTCTTGGGACCTGAACACCGGGGAGCTGTTTTTT. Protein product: CASSSWDLNTGELFF.

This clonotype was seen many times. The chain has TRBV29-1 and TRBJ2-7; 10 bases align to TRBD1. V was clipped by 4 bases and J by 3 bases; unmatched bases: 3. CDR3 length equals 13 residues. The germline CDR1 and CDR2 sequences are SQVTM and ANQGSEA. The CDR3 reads CSVVRTGGYEQYF. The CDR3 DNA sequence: TGCAGCGTTGTTAGGACAGGGGGCTACGAGCAGTACTTC.

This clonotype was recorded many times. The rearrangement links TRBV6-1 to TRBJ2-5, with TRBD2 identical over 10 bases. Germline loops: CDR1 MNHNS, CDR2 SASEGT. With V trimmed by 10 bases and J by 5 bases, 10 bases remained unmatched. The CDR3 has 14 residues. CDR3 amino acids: CAISSGGAGETQYF. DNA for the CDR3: TGTGCCATATCCAGCGGGGGGGCCGGGGAGACCCAGTACTTC.

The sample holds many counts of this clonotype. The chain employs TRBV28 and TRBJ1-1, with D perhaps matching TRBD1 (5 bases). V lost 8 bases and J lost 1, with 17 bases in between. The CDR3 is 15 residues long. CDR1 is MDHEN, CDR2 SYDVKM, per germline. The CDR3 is CASFKGRGSNTEAFF. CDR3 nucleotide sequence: TGTGCCAGCTTTAAGGGTCGGGGGTCGAACACTGAAGCTTTCTTT.

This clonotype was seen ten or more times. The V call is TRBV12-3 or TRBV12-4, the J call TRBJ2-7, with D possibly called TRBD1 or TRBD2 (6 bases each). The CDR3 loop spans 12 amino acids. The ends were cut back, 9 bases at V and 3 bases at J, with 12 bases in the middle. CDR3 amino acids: CASRGASYEQYF. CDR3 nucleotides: TGTGCCAGTAGGGGGGCGAGCTACGAGCAGTACTTC.

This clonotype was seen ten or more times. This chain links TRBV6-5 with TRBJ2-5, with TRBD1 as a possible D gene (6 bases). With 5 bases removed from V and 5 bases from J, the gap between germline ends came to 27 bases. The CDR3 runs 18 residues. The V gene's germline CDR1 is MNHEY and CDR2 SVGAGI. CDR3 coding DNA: TGTGCCAGCAGTCTCGGGGCTAGCAGAGGAATAAGGGGGGAGACCCAGTACTTC. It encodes CASSLGASRGIRGETQYF.

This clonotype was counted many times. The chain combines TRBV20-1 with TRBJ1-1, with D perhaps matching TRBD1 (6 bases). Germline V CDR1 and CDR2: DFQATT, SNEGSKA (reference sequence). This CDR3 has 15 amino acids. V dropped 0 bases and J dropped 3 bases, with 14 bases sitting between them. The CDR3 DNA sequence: TGCAGTGCTAGAGATATTACGGGGGCGGACACTGAAGCTTTCTTT. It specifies CSARDITGADTEAFF.

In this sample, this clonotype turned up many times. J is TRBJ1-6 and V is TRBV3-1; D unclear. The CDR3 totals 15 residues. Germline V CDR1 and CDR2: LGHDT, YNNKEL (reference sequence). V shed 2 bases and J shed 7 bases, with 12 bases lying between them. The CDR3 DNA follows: TGTGCCAGCAGCCAATACCGGGTCGTAAATTCACCCCTCCACTTT. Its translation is CASSQYRVVNSPLHF.

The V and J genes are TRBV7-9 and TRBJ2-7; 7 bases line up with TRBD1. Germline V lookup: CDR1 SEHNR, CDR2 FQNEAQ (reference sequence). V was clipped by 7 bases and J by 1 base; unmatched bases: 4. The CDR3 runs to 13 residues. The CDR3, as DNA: TGTGCCAGCAACTCCAGGGGGTCCTACGAGCAGTACTTC. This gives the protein CASNSRGSYEQYF. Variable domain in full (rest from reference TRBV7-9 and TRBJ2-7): DTGVSQNPRHKITKRGQNVTFRCDPISEHNRLYWYRQTLGQGPEFLTYFQNEAQLEKSRLLSDRFSAERPKGSFSTLEIQRTEQGDSAMYLCASNSRGSYEQYFGPGTRLTVT.

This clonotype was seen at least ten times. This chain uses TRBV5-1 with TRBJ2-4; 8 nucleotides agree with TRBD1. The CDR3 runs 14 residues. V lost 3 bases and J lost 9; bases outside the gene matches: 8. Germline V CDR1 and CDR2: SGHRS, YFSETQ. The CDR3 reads CASSSGTGGSIQYF. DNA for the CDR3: TGCGCCAGCAGCTCGGGGACAGGAGGAAGCATTCAGTACTTC.

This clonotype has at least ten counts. The CDR3, as DNA: TGCAGTGCTACTACAGGGACCTATGGGCCCCAGCATTTT. The encoded protein is CSATTGTYGPQHF. J is TRBJ1-5 and V is TRBV20-1, with a tentative D call TRBD1 (6 bases). Trimming removed 4 bases at V and 9 bases at J, with 16 bases between. This CDR3 spans 13 amino acids. Germline-derived CDR1 and CDR2 are DFQATT and SNEGSKA (reference sequence).